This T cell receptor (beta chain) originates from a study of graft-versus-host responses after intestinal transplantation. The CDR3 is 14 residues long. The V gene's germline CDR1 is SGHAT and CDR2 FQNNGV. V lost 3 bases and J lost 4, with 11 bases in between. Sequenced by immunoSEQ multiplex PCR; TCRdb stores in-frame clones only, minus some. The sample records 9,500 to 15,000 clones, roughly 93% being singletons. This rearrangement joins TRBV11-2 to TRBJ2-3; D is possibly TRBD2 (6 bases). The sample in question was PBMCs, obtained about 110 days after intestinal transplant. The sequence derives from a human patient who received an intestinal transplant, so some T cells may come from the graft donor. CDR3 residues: CASSLRGFADTQYF. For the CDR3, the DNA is TGTGCCAGCAGCTTGCGGGGTTTCGCAGATACGCAGTATTTT.